One sample yielded the 3 T cell receptor beta chains listed below, sequenced in a study of blood T cell repertoires in COVID-19. Sequencing was performed with immunoSEQ multiplex PCR; in TCRdb, only in-frame clones are kept and a portion is missing. This table holds about 62,000 clones, roughly 84% found once. What was sequenced was peripheral blood. These receptor sequences come from a woman aged 80 or over with active or convalescent COVID-19.

The J gene is TRBJ1-2, the V gene TRBV10-3; the match to TRBD1 covers 7 bases. After removal of 6 bases from V and 7 bases from J, the junction contained 17 bases not matched to a gene. Germline lookup yields CDR1 ENHRY and CDR2 SYGVKD. The CDR3 spans 16 residues. The DNA for the CDR3 is TGTGCCATCAGCCCAGGGGGGCAGGGGGATTTTGGTGGCTACACCTTC. Amino acids: CAISPGGQGDFGGYTF.

The sample holds one count of this clone. The chain uses TRBV6-1 and TRBJ1-6; TRBD1 is a possible D gene (6 bases). The germline V gene encodes CDR1 MNHNS and CDR2 SASEGT. This CDR3 contains 19 residues. V was trimmed by 4 bases and J by 4 bases, leaving 23 bases between them. The CDR3 region has the DNA TGTGCCAGCAGTGCCATCGGCCTCAAGGGGACAATTTATAATTCACCCCTCCACTTT. It is translated as CASSAIGLKGTIYNSPLHF.

V is TRBV3-1 (or the pseudogene TRBV3-2) and J is TRBJ1-1, with 8 bases that match TRBD1. Germline V CDR1 and CDR2: LGHDT, YNNKEL (reference sequence). The J segment lost 6 bases and the V segment lost 0 bases, leaving 6 bases of the junction unmatched. The CDR3 is 15 residues long. The CDR3, as DNA: TGTGCCAGCAGCCAAGATAGGACAGGGATCTCTGAAGCTTTCTTT. Amino acid sequence: CASSQDRTGISEAFF.